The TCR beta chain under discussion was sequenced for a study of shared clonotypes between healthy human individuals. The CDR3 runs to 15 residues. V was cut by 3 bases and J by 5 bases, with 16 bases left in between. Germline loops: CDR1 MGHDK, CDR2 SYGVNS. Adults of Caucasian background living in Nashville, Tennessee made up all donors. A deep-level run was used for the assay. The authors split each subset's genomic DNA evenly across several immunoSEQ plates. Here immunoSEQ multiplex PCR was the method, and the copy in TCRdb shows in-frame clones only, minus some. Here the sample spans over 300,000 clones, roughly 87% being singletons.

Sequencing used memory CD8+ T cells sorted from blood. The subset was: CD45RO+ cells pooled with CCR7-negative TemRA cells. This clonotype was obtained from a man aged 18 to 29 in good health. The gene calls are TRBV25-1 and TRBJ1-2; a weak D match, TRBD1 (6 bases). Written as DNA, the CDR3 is TGTGCCAGCAGTGACGAAGGGGGTAGTTGGTATGGCTACACCTTC. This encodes CASSDEGGSWYGYTF.